This T cell receptor (beta chain) was recorded in a study of CD8 T cells in Susac syndrome. RNA totalling roughly 0.5 to 1 ug underwent reverse transcription with random hexamers. MiXCR, run by TCRdb on the immunoSEQ multiplex PCR reads, gives a single entry per CDR3 protein. Among about 180,000 distinct CDR3 sequences listed, around 95% were seen once. CD8+ and CD4+ T cells circulating in blood were sequenced for TCR beta. Per the germline V gene, CDR1 is SGDLS and CDR2 is YYNGEE. This CDR3 has 14 amino acids. The V end lost 0 bases, the J end lost 1 base, and 7 bases lay between the germline ends. The sample holds one count of this clonotype.

The chain is built from TRBV9 and TRBJ2-5; weak D call: TRBD2 (6 bases). This sequence was found in a human donor with multiple sclerosis. The sample taken for sequencing was CD4+ T cells from PBMCs. CDR3 sequence: CASSVAGVQETQYF. The CDR3 DNA sequence: TGTGCCAGCAGCGTAGCGGGGGTCCAAGAGACCCAGTACTTC.